Listed below are T cell receptor beta chains from one sample, sequenced in a study of blood T cell repertoires in COVID-19. Sequencing was performed with immunoSEQ multiplex PCR; in TCRdb, only in-frame clones are kept and a portion is missing. The sample shows 30,000 to 40,000 clones, roughly 87% of them seen only once. Sequencing input: peripheral blood. The receptors were sampled from a woman between 55 and 75 years old with active COVID-19. Both conserved end residues are part of each CDR3.

>TRBJ1-6|TRBV7-9|14
CASTVGTDNSPLHF
>TRBJ2-1|TRBV6-5|11
CASSSGVEQFF
>TRBJ1-4|TRBV19|19
CASSIRPPPGGGLFRKTVF
>TRBJ2-1|TRBV6-6|17
CASSRGTSGIKYNEQFF
>TRBJ1-3|TRBV10-3|15
CAISAGTGSGNTIYF
>TRBJ2-3|TRBV7-2|13
CASSLAHTDTQYF
>TRBJ2-7|TRBV5-1|15
CASSLVSGNEYEQYF
>TRBJ2-5|TRBV6-2/TRBV6-3|13
CASSGTGRESQYF
>TRBJ2-7|TRBV5-4|13
CASSLQGTYEQYF
>TRBJ2-5|TRBV28|14
CASSSGQFGETQYF
>TRBJ1-5|TRBV4-1|16
CASSQDRAGNNQPQHF
>TRBJ2-2|TRBV28|17
CASRGAGGTKNTGELFF
>TRBJ2-7|TRBV5-1|16
CASSFNPGTGGYEQYF
>TRBJ2-7|TRBV13|14
CASSTGLAGDEQYF
>TRBJ1-4|TRBV28|14
CASSPPMPNEKLFF
>TRBJ2-3|TRBV11-2|15
CASSFAPGLQYTQYF
>TRBJ1-4|TRBV28|18
CASSSYRDRVPGNEKLFF
>TRBJ2-1|TRBV20-1|15
CSASFRTALHNEQFF
>TRBJ2-3|TRBV5-1|13
CASSLRGLDTQYF
>TRBJ2-7|TRBV20-1|11
CSAPRGYEQYF
>TRBJ2-2|TRBV6-5|15
CASSYRQGRTGELFF
>TRBJ1-3|TRBV18|15
CASSPSTPRTGTIYF
>TRBJ2-2|TRBV28|14
CASTRSREPGELFF
>TRBJ2-7|TRBV10-2|13
CASKKGVSYEQYF
>TRBJ2-3|TRBV7-3|15
CASSRPGGYTDTQYF
>TRBJ2-5|TRBV5-1|17
CASRMGLAGAGGETQYF
>TRBJ2-1|TRBV7-2|17
CASSRRRGSGGGYEQFF
>TRBJ2-7|TRBV1|16
CTSSHGRASGIYEQYF
>TRBJ2-7|TRBV24-1|15
CATSDPGQGSYEQYF
>TRBJ1-5|TRBV28|15
CASSLVRDRVQPQHF
>TRBJ1-4|TRBV2|15
CASSPLRGLGEKLFF
>TRBJ1-1|TRBV29-1|13
CSAGEGSSTEAFF
>TRBJ1-1|TRBV7-2|13
CASSFNQNTEAFF
>TRBJ1-1|TRBV30|14
CAWSVRFEGGEAFF
>TRBJ2-3|TRBV7-8|17
CASSLGVTSGGTDTQYF
>TRBJ2-7|TRBV19|14
CASSPNLDRVEQYF
>TRBJ1-1|TRBV9|13
CASSVERGGEAFF
>TRBJ2-7|TRBV11-2|14
CASRVGGGIYEQYF
>TRBJ2-7|TRBV19|17
CASSALGQAGKGYEQYF
>TRBJ2-2|TRBV6-5|13
CASSRGGTGELFF
>TRBJ1-2|TRBV10-3|14
CAISEMGSIGGYTF
>TRBJ2-2|TRBV7-3|15
CASGPSGTNTGELFF
>TRBJ2-5|TRBV15|16
CATSRNSGRGQETQYF
>TRBJ2-5|TRBV6-6|13
CASSRLLQETQYF
>TRBJ2-1|TRBV28|16
CASRGLQGIDYNEQFF
>TRBJ2-3|TRBV11-2|14
CASSPGQGTDTQYF
>TRBJ2-5|TRBV15|14
CATSGRDTQETQYF
>TRBJ2-1|TRBV19|15
CASSTGTGFYNEQFF
>TRBJ1-2|TRBV5-8|11
CASSLARVDTF